These T cell receptor beta chains were read from a single sample in a study of sequential checkpoint blockade in melanoma. This table comes from immunoSEQ multiplex PCR, and its TCRdb copy is limited to in-frame clones, with some not included. The table has 21,000 or so clones, roughly 80% seen once; the top ten hold 9.5% to 13%. This specimen was CD8+ T cells sorted from blood (inferred from file names), taken from a patient given nivolumab and ipilimumab in sequence. These receptors all stem from a human donor with melanoma. Each CDR3 is given with its conserved first and last residue. The D gene is left open where the match is weak. Not all rows give a size; the values are once, few, many and, for expanded clones, a class.

J gene,V gene,D gene,clone size,CDR3 DNA,CDR3 protein
TRBJ2-2,TRBV5-1,TRBD2,-,TGCGCCAGCAGCTTGGGACTAGCGGGAGGGCCGCCGAACACCGGGGAGCTGTTTTTT,CASSLGLAGGPPNTGELFF
TRBJ2-1,TRBV7-9,TRBD1,few,TGTGCCAGCAGCTCACAGGGGGCCATCCGATCCTACAATGAGCAGTTCTTC,CASSSQGAIRSYNEQFF
TRBJ1-4,TRBV2,TRBD1,-,TGTGCCAGCACGGGGATAACAGGGGCTAATGAAAAACTGTTTTTT,CASTGITGANEKLFF
TRBJ2-1,TRBV9,-,once,TGTGCCAGCAGCGCCGCGCTAGGACAAGTTGCAAATGAGCAGTTCTTC,CASSAALGQVANEQFF
TRBJ2-7,TRBV28,-,-,TGTGCCAGCAGCCCCTCTGGAGGAAATTACGAGCAGTACTTC,CASSPSGGNYEQYF
TRBJ2-7,TRBV10-3,TRBD1,-,TGTGCCATCATGGGACAGGGTTTCCACGAGCAGTACTTC,CAIMGQGFHEQYF
TRBJ2-5,TRBV5-6,TRBD1,-,TGTGCCAGCAGCGGGGACAGGGGGCCAGAGACCCAGTACTTC,CASSGDRGPETQYF
TRBJ2-5,TRBV6-5,-,-,TGTGCCAGCAGTTACGGAGAGGGACAAGAGACCCAGTACTTC,CASSYGEGQETQYF
TRBJ2-7,TRBV2,TRBD2,-,TGTGCCAGCAGTGAAACCCCCTCCCCCGCGGGAGGACCCTACGAGCAGTACTTC,CASSETPSPAGGPYEQYF
TRBJ2-1,TRBV27,TRBD2,few,TGTGCCAGCAGGCTAGCGGGGGGGGTTAATGAGCAGTTCTTC,CASRLAGGVNEQFF
TRBJ2-1,TRBV6-6,TRBD1,once,TGTGCCAGCAGAAGCGGACAGGATCTAGGGATTGAGCAGTTCTTC,CASRSGQDLGIEQFF
TRBJ2-1,TRBV6-4,TRBD2,few,TGTGCCAGCAGTGAGTCTGCGACTAGCGGATACAATGAGCAGTTCTTC,CASSESATSGYNEQFF
TRBJ1-2,TRBV30,-,-,TGTGCCTGGATTGTAAAGACTCCTAACTATGGCTACACCTTC,CAWIVKTPNYGYTF
TRBJ1-1,TRBV28,-,-,TGTGCCAGCAGTTTTAGGGTCTCCCGGGGAACTGAAGCTTTCTTT,CASSFRVSRGTEAFF
TRBJ2-3,TRBV5-1,TRBD2,once,TGCGCCAGCAGCTTGGATCCTAGCGGGGGGGCGGGAGATACGCAGTATTTT,CASSLDPSGGAGDTQYF
TRBJ1-5,TRBV27,TRBD1,-,TGTGCCAGCAGTTCACCCATGGACAGGGGCCAGCCCCAGCATTTT,CASSSPMDRGQPQHF
TRBJ2-7,TRBV19,-,-,TGTGCCAGTAGTATTGGGTTAGCCGGGTACGAGCAGTACTTC,CASSIGLAGYEQYF
TRBJ2-7,TRBV2,-,-,TGTGCCAGCACCCGGGGAGGAACCTACGAGCAGTACTTC,CASTRGGTYEQYF
TRBJ1-5,TRBV2,TRBD1,-,TGTGCCAGCAGTAGGACAGGGGATAGAAGCAATCAGCCCCAGCATTTT,CASSRTGDRSNQPQHF
TRBJ1-2,TRBV27,TRBD1,-,TGTGCCAGCAGTTTATATAAAGCGACAGGGAGCTTTTATGGCTACACCTTC,CASSLYKATGSFYGYTF
TRBJ2-2,TRBV12-5,-,-,TGTGCTAGTGGTTATCAGGGTTACACCGGGGAGCTGTTTTTT,CASGYQGYTGELFF
TRBJ2-7,TRBV28,-,-,TGTGCCAACTCCGGGACACCAACCTACGAGCAGTACTTC,CANSGTPTYEQYF
TRBJ2-1,TRBV7-2,-,-,TGTGCCAGCAGCCCGTGGCGGAGGAGCTCCTACAATGAGCAGTTCTTC,CASSPWRRSSYNEQFF
TRBJ1-4,TRBV5-5,-,-,TGTGCCAGCAGCTTGGGCGGGGTCCTTCCCCCGGGCTCTAGTGAAAAACTGTTTTTT,CASSLGGVLPPGSSEKLFF
TRBJ2-7,TRBV14,-,-,TGTGCCAGCAGCCCCGGTTTCGAGCAGTACTTC,CASSPGFEQYF
TRBJ1-5,TRBV6-1,-,-,TGTGCCAGCAGTGACCGGAGGTATAGCAATCAGCCCCAGCATTTT,CASSDRRYSNQPQHF
TRBJ2-3,TRBV4-3,-,-,TGCGCCAGCAGCCACAGGGGCGAAACAGATACGCAGTATTTT,CASSHRGETDTQYF
TRBJ2-7,TRBV9,-,once,TGTGCCAGCAGCCCCCTCAGGGTTGCGTACGAGCAGTACTTC,CASSPLRVAYEQYF
TRBJ2-7,TRBV4-1,TRBD2,-,TGCGCCAGCAGCCGAAGCCCGGGACTAGCGATCAACGAGCAGTACTTC,CASSRSPGLAINEQYF
TRBJ2-1,TRBV10-1,TRBD1,-,TGCGCCAGCAGTCCCGGGACAGGTGTTTACAATGAGCAGTTCTTC,CASSPGTGVYNEQFF
TRBJ1-4,TRBV5-8,TRBD1,-,TGTGCCAGCAGCGGCGACAGGGGAAGGACTAATGAAAAACTGTTTTTT,CASSGDRGRTNEKLFF
TRBJ1-1,TRBV6-1,-,-,TGTGCCAGCAGTGAAGGAGTGGGGGCTTGGGAAGCTTTCTTT,CASSEGVGAWEAFF
TRBJ2-7,TRBV9,-,-,TGTGCCAGCTCTGAGGGAGGTAGTTCGGAATACGAGCAGTACTTC,CASSEGGSSEYEQYF
TRBJ2-7,TRBV28,-,few,TGTGCCAGCACCCCGGGCTTCGGGGACACCTACGAGCAGTACTTC,CASTPGFGDTYEQYF
TRBJ2-1,TRBV27,-,-,TGTGCCAGCAGCTTATTACAGGGTATCGATGAGCAGTTCTTC,CASSLLQGIDEQFF
TRBJ1-2,TRBV19,TRBD1,-,TGTGCCAGTAGAGGCAGGACAGGGTCCCCAAGTGGCTATGGCTACACCTTC,CASRGRTGSPSGYGYTF
TRBJ2-1,TRBV6-1,-,few,TGTGCCAGCAGTGAACCCTACTACAATGAGCAGTTCTTC,CASSEPYYNEQFF
TRBJ1-1,TRBV14,-,-,TGTGCCAGCAGCACCCTTAAGGGGAGGTCGGGAATGAACACTGAAGCTTTCTTT,CASSTLKGRSGMNTEAFF
TRBJ1-2,TRBV5-6,TRBD1,-,TGTGCCAGCAGCTTGGGATTTGACAGGGGGCCTGGGGTTGGCTATGGCTACACCTTC,CASSLGFDRGPGVGYGYTF
TRBJ2-2,TRBV2,-,-,TGTGCCAGCAGTGTTGCACAGTACAACACCGGGGAGCTGTTTTTT,CASSVAQYNTGELFF
TRBJ1-6,TRBV27,TRBD1,few,TGTGCCAGCAGTTTACCCCGGACAGGCCCAAATTCACCCCTCCACTTT,CASSLPRTGPNSPLHF
TRBJ2-2,TRBV10-3,-,-,TGTGCCATCACCGCCCAGGCCTCGAACACCGGGGAGCTGTTTTTT,CAITAQASNTGELFF
TRBJ1-2,TRBV30,TRBD1,once,TGTGCCCTTCACAGGGGGCGCGCCTATGGCTACACCTTC,CALHRGRAYGYTF
TRBJ2-3,TRBV7-8,-,-,TGTGCCAGCAGCTTAGAGGGGGTTACGCAGTATTTT,CASSLEGVTQYF
TRBJ1-2,TRBV7-2,-,-,TGTGCCAGCAGCCCCCCTTCTGAGGTTGGAGGCTACACCTTC,CASSPPSEVGGYTF